This T cell receptor (beta chain) was recovered during a study of T cell responses to AZD1222 COVID-19 vaccine. Study as a whole: The analysis combined second doses at about 4 or about 12 weeks.

Sequenced by immunoSEQ multiplex PCR; TCRdb stores in-frame clones only, minus some. This table holds 96,000 or so clones, 80% to 90% found once. Trimming shortened V by 5 bases and J by 4 bases, and 9 bases separated the two germline ends. The CDR3 has 13 residues. Germline V CDR1 and CDR2: MNHEY, SVGAGI. Study-wide results and caveats: White British ancestry dominated among donors, who included more females, and clonal diversity was possibly underestimated. Repertoires were obtained solely post-peak T cell response. Reports indicate that nearly half of spike-specific TCRs are directed at unmutated variant regions.

Details on this clone: What it binds is not known.

The sequencing used peripheral blood, collected on day 0 of AZD1222 vaccination. This chain links TRBV6-5 with TRBJ2-1; tentatively, D is TRBD2 (6 bases). This receptor was obtained from an adult in good health. The CDR3 is CASSRGVYNEQFF. CDR3 DNA sequence: TGTGCCAGCAGTCGCGGGGTTTACAATGAGCAGTTCTTC.